This TCR beta chain was sequenced in a study of T cells after yellow fever vaccination. Study at large: The SMART-Seq v4 Ultra Low Input method served to prepare the low-cell-number fractions.

It was through 5'RACE template switching that TCR cDNA was made, with a universal primer site and UMIs added. TCRdb re-derived calls from the 5' RACE reads in MiXCR, one entry per CDR3 protein. The repertoire holds about 47,000 distinct CDR3 sequences, with roughly 7.3% as singletons. This clonotype was seen a handful of times. Per the germline V gene, CDR1 is SGHTA and CDR2 is FQGTGA. The length of the CDR3 is 15 residues. The germline V and J ends were trimmed by 2 bases and 4 bases, with 12 bases remaining between them. The chain couples TRBV7-3 to TRBJ2-1; D is perhaps TRBD2 (6 bases). Material: CD8+ T cells sorted from PBMCs, obtained more than 14 days after the first yellow fever vaccination. The TCR was taken from a man between 18 and 29 years old who received the YFV17D yellow fever vaccine. Here the CDR3 DNA reads TGTGCCAGCAGCTTAGATGCCGGGGGATACAATGAGCAGTTCTTC. It is translated as CASSLDAGGYNEQFF.